This T cell receptor beta chain was observed in a study of shared clonotypes between healthy human individuals. The CDR3 has 15 residues. Deletions cut 2 bases from V and 5 bases from J, with 15 bases between. Germline V gene sequence: CDR1 SGHVS, CDR2 FQNEAQ. Profiled with immunoSEQ multiplex PCR; TCRdb holds only in-frame clones, not every one. The sample lists about 530,000 clones; almost 97% were seen once. The sequencing sample was made of naive CD4+ T cells sorted from blood. The subset: CD45RA+ positively selected. This clonotype originated in a woman under 40 in good health. The genes are TRBV7-8 and TRBJ1-1, with TRBD1 as a possible D gene (5 bases). CDR3 DNA: TGTGCCAGCAGCTTAAATCCGGCGGGGCAAACTGAAGCTTTCTTT. Translating it yields CASSLNPAGQTEAFF.